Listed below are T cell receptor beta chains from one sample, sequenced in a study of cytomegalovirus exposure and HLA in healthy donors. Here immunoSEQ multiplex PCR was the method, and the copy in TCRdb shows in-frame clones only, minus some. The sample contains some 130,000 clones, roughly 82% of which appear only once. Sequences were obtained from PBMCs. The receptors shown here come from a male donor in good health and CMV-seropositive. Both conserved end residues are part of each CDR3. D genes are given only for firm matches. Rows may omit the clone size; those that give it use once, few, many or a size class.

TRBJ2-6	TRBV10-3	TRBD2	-	CAIRRLADSVSGANVLTF	TGTGCCATCAGGCGACTAGCGGATTCGGTCTCTGGGGCCAACGTCCTGACTTTC
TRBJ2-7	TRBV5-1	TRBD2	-	CASSLAGSGRDEQYF	TGCGCCAGCAGCTTGGCCGGTAGCGGGAGGGACGAGCAGTACTTC
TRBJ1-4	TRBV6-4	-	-	CASSDGMGGKLFF	TGTGCCAGCAGTGACGGTATGGGAGGGAAACTGTTTTTT
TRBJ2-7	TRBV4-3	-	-	CASSQDGIGGARYF	TGCGCCAGCAGCCAAGATGGGATAGGGGGAGCACGGTACTTC
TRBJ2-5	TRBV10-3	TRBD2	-	CAIRAGTSGIEETQYF	TGTGCCATCAGGGCCGGTACTAGCGGGATTGAAGAGACCCAGTACTTC
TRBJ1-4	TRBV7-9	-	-	CASSLVSGGTNEKLFF	TGTGCCAGCAGCTTAGTTTCGGGGGGAACTAATGAAAAACTGTTTTTT
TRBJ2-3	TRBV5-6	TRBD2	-	CASSIGLAGADTQYF	TGTGCCAGCAGCATTGGACTAGCGGGAGCAGATACGCAGTATTTT
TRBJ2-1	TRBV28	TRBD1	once	CASSPGTGDHNEQFF	TGTGCCAGCAGCCCCGGGACAGGGGATCACAATGAGCAGTTCTTC
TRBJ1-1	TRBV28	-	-	CASTGWMNTEAFF	TGTGCCAGCACCGGGTGGATGAACACTGAAGCTTTCTTT
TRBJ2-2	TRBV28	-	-	CASLRDIGTGELFF	TGTGCCAGCCTCAGGGACATTGGGACCGGGGAGCTGTTTTTT
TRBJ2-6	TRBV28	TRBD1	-	CASTFQGAGANVLTF	TGTGCCAGCACGTTTCAGGGGGCTGGGGCCAACGTCCTGACTTTC
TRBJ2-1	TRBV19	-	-	CATTAGLGSNEQFF	TGTGCCACCACGGCGGGGCTAGGGTCCAATGAGCAGTTCTTC
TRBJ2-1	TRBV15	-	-	CATSTGLRRTTVYNEQFF	TGTGCCACCAGCACGGGTCTTAGGCGGACTACCGTCTACAATGAGCAGTTCTTC
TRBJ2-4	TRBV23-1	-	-	CAIPEWFNIQYF	TGCGCCATACCGGAGTGGTTTAACATTCAGTACTTC
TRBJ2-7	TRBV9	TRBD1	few	CASSVGTGFYEQYF	TGTGCCAGCAGCGTAGGGACAGGTTTTTACGAGCAGTACTTC
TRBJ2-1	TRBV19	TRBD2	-	CASSSTSGSYNEQFF	TGTGCCAGTAGTTCGACTAGCGGGAGTTACAATGAGCAGTTCTTC
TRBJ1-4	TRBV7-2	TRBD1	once	CASSSGTGTEKLFF	TGTGCCAGCAGCTCTGGGACAGGGACGGAAAAACTGTTTTTT
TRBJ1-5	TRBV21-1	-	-	CASSKLNKKQGNEGPCNQPQHF	TGTGCCAGCAGCAAGTTGAATAAAAAACAGGGTAACGAGGGACCGTGCAATCAGCCCCAGCATTTT
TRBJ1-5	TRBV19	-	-	CASSPGNQPQHF	TGTGCCAGTAGTCCAGGGAATCAGCCCCAGCATTTT
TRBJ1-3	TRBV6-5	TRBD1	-	CASRRGPGNTIYF	TGTGCCAGCAGAAGGGGGCCCGGAAACACCATATATTTT
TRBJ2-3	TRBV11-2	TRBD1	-	CASSLGRDRTQYF	TGTGCCAGCAGCTTAGGCCGGGACAGAACGCAGTATTTT
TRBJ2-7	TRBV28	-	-	CASSFGDGRQYF	TGTGCCAGCAGTTTTGGGGATGGGAGGCAGTACTTC
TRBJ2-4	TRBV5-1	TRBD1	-	CASSLGTGVAKNIQYF	TGCGCCAGCAGCCTGGGGACAGGCGTAGCCAAAAACATTCAGTACTTC
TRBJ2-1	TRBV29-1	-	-	CSVLRSGAEQFF	TGCAGCGTCCTGAGGTCAGGGGCTGAGCAGTTCTTC